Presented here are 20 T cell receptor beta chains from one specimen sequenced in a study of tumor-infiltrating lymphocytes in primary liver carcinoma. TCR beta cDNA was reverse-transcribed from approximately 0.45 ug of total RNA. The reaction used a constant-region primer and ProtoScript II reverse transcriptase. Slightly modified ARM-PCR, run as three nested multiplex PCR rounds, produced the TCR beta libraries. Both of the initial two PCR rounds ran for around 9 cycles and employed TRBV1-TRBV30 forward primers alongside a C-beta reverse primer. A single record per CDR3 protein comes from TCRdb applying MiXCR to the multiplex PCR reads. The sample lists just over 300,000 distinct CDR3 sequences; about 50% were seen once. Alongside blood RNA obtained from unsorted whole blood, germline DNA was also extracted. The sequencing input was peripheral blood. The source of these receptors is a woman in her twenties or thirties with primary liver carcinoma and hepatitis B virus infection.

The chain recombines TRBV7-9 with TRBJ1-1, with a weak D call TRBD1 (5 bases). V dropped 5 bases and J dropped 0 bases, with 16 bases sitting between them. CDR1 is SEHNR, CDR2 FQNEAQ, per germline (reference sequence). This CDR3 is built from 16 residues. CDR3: CASSPTIGGMNTEAFF. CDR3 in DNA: TGTGCCAGCAGCCCAACGATTGGGGGGATGAACACTGAAGCTTTCTTT.

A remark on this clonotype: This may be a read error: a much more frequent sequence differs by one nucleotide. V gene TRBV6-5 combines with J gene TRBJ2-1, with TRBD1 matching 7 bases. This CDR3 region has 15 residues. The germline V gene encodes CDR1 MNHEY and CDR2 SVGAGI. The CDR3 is CASSNRGKSYNGQFF. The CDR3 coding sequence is TGTGCCAGCAGTAACAGGGGAAAGTCCTACAATGGGCAGTTCTTC.

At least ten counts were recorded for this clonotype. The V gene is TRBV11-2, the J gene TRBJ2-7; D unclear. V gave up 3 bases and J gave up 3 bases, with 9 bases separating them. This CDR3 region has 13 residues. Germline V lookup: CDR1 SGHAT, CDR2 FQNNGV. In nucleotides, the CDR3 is TGTGCCAGCAGCTTTATCACGGGCTACGAGCAGTACTTC. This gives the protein CASSFITGYEQYF.

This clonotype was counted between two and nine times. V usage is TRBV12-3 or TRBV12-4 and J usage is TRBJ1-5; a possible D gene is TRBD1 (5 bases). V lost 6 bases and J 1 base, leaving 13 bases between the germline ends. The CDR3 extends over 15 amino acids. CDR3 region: CASRLATASNQPQHF. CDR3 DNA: TGTGCCAGCAGACTAGCGACAGCGAGCAATCAGCCCCAGCATTTT.

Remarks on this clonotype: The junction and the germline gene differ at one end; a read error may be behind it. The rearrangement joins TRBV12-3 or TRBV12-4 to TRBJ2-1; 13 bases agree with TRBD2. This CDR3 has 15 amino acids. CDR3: CTSSLLAGGEHEQFF. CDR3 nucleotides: TGTACCAGCAGTCTACTAGCGGGAGGGGAGCATGAGCAGTTCTTC.

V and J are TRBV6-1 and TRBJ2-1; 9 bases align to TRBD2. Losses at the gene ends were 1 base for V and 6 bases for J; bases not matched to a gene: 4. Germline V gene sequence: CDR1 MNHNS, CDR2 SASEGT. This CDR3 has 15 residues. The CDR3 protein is CASSEGGRAFNEQFF. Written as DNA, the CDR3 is TGTGCCAGCAGTGAAGGCGGGAGGGCCTTCAATGAGCAGTTCTTC.

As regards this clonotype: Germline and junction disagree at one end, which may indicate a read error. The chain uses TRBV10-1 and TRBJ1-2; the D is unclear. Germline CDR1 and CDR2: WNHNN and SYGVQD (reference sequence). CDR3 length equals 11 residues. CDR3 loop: CASSLNYGYTF. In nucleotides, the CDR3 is TGCGCCAGTTCCCTCAACTATGGCTATACCTTC.

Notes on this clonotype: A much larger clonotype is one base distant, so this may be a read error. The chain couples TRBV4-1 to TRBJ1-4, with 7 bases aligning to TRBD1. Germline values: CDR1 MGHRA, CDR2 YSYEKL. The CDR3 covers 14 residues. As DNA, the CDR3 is TGCGTCAGCACCCAAACAGGGGTTAATGAAAAACTGTTTTTT. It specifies CVSTQTGVNEKLFF.

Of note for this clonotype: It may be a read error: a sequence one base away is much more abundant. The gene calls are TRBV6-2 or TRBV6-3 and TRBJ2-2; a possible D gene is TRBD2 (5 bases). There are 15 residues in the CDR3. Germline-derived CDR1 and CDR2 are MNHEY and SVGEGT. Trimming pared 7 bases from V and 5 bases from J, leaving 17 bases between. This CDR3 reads CASNPLREVTGELFF. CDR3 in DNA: TGTGCCAGCAATCCTTTACGGGAAGTGACCGGGGAGCTGTTTTTT.

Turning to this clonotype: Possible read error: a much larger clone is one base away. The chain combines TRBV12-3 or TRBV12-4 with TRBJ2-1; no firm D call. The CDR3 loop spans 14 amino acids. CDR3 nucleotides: TGTGTCAGCAGTTTAGACCTAACCTCGGGTGAGCAGTTCTTC. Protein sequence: CVSSLDLTSGEQFF.

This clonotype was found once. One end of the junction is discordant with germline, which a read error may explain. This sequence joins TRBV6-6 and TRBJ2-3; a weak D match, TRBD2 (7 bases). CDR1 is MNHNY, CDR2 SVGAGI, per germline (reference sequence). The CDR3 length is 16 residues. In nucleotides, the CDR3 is TGTGCCAGCAGTTGGGGGGAGGGGGGTGAGGCAGATCCGCAGTATTTT. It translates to CASSWGEGGEADPQYF.

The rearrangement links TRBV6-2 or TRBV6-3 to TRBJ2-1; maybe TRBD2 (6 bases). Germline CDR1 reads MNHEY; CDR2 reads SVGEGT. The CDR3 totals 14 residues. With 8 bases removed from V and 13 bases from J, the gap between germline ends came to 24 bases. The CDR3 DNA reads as TGTGCCAGCGGCCGGGGGAGTAAGGCGGCACTCCAGTTCTTC. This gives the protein CASGRGSKAALQFF.

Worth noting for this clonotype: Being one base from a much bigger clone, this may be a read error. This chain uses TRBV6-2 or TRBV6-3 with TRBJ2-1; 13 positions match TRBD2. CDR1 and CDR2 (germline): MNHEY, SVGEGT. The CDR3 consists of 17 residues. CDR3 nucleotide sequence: TGTGCCAGCAGACCCGCGGGGACTAGCGGGATCTACAATGAGCAGTCCTTC. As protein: CASRPAGTSGIYNEQSF.

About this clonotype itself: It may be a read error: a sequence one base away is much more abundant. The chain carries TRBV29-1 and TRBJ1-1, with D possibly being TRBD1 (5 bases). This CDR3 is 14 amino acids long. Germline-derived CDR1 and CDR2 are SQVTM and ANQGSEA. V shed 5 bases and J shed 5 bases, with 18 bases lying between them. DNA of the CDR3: TGCAGCGTTACCCGGGGCATCCGAGAGACTGAAGCTTTCTTT. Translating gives CSVTRGIRETEAFF.

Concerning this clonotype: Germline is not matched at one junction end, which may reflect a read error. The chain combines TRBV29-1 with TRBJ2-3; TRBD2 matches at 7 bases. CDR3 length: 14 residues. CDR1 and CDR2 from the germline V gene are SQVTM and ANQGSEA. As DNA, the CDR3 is TGCAACGTTGCTGGTAGCGGGAGCACAGATACGCAGTATTTT. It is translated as CNVAGSGSTDTQYF.

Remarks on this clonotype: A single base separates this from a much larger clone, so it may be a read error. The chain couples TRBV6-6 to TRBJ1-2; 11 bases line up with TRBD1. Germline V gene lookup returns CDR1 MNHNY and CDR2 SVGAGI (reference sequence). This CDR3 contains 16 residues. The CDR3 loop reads CASSSVSTGTGGGYIF. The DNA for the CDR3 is TGTGCCAGCAGTTCCGTCTCAACCGGGACAGGGGGTGGCTACATCTTC.

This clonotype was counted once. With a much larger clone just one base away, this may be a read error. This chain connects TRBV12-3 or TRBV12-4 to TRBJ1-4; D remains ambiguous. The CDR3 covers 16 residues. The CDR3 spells CTSSGRNQATNEKLFF. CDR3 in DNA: TGTACCAGCAGTGGCCGCAACCAAGCAACTAATGAAAAACTGTTTTTT.

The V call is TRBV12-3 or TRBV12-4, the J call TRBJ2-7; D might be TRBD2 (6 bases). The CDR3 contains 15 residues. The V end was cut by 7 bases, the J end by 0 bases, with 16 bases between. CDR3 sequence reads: CASTTDYLSSYEQYF. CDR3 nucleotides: TGTGCCAGCACCACGGACTACTTAAGCTCCTACGAGCAGTACTTC.

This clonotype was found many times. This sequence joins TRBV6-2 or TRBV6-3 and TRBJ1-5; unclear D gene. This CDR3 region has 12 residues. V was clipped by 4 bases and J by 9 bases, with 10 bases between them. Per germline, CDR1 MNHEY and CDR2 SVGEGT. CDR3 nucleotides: TGTGCCAGCAGTTCCCAATTGCGGCCCCAGCATTTT. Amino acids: CASSSQLRPQHF.

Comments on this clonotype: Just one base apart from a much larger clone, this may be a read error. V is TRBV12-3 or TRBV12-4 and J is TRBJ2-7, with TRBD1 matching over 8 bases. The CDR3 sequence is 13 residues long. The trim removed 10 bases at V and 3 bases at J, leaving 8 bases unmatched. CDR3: CANSPGQGYEQYF. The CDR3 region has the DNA TGTGCCAACAGCCCCGGACAGGGCTACGAGCAGTACTTC.